Listed here are 21 T cell receptor beta chains from one sample, sequenced in a study of T cell responses to AZD1222 COVID-19 vaccine listed by TCRdb under 2021. Libraries were prepared through the immunoSEQ multiplex PCR assay. The table was pulled from immuneACCESS by TCRdb, which kept in-frame rearrangements only. Such tables lose some clones; where checked, under half of the loss comes from unresolved V genes, and the rest has no known cause. Counted in this sample were about 130,000 clones; about nine tenths of them appeared once. 6% to 7.5% of the sample is in the top ten clones. The time point label, as the study defines it: baseline before first vaccination. The sequencing used peripheral blood, collected on day 0 of AZD1222 vaccination. These receptors were taken from an adult in good health.

This chain uses TRBV2 with TRBJ1-2, with 10 bases fitting TRBD1. The CDR3 has 15 residues. The trim removed 4 bases at V and 3 bases at J, leaving 5 bases unmatched. Germline-derived CDR1 and CDR2 are SNHLY and FYNNEI. As DNA, the CDR3 is TGTGCCAGCAGTGCTGACAGGGGGCGCGACTATGGCTACACCTTC. This codes for CASSADRGRDYGYTF.

This chain connects TRBV28 to TRBJ1-4; D call uncertain. V shed 2 bases and J shed 5 bases, with 18 bases lying between them. Germline V CDR1 and CDR2: MDHEN, SYDVKM. The length of the CDR3 is 17 residues. Here the CDR3 reads CASSLLEEGVRNEKLFF. The CDR3 coding sequence is TGTGCCAGCAGTTTACTAGAGGAAGGCGTCCGAAATGAAAAACTGTTTTTT.

The chain has TRBV4-1 and TRBJ1-4, with a weak D call TRBD1 (6 bases). The germline V and J ends were trimmed by 3 bases and 7 bases, with 12 bases remaining between them. The CDR3 is made up of 14 amino acids. Germline-derived CDR1 and CDR2 are MGHRA and YSYEKL. CDR3 loop: CASSQTQGIEKLFF. CDR3 DNA sequence: TGCGCCAGCAGCCAGACCCAGGGGATTGAAAAACTGTTTTTT.

The V and J genes are TRBV10-1 and TRBJ1-1, with D unresolved. CDR1 and CDR2 (germline): WNHNN, SYGVQD (reference sequence). The CDR3 consists of 13 residues. V lost 6 bases to trimming and J lost 2 bases, with 10 bases between them. As DNA, the CDR3 is TGCGCCAGCAGCGAAACCTCAAACACTGAAGCTTTCTTT. Protein: CASSETSNTEAFF.

The chain uses TRBV7-2 and TRBJ1-2, with 10 bases identical to TRBD1. This CDR3 region has 15 residues. Germline loops: CDR1 SGHTA, CDR2 FQGNSA. Trimming took 4 bases from V and 7 from J; bases not matched to a gene: 9. The CDR3 DNA reads as TGTGCCAGCAGCTCATACGGGACAGGGGTTAGTGGCTACACCTTC. It encodes CASSSYGTGVSGYTF.

The chain recombines TRBV10-3 with TRBJ2-7; TRBD1 might be the D (5 bases). From germline, CDR1 is ENHRY and CDR2 SYGVKD. The CDR3 has 11 residues. Trimming pared 6 bases from V and 6 bases from J, leaving 9 bases between. CDR3 sequence reads: CAISLGVEQYF. Written as DNA, the CDR3 is TGTGCCATCAGCCTAGGGGTCGAGCAGTACTTC.

V is TRBV28 and J is TRBJ2-7; 7 nucleotides line up with TRBD1. V lost 6 bases to trimming and J lost 2 bases; unmatched junction nucleotides: 10. The CDR3 is 15 residues long. Germline V gives CDR1 MDHEN, CDR2 SYDVKM. CDR3 coding DNA: TGTGCCAGCAGCATTAAGGGACAGATTGCCTACGAGCAGTACTTC. Protein sequence: CASSIKGQIAYEQYF.

V is TRBV6-5 and J is TRBJ1-6; 7 bases are shared with TRBD1. Germline loops: CDR1 MNHEY, CDR2 SVGAGI. With V trimmed by 0 bases and J by 4 bases, 0 bases remained unmatched. The CDR3 runs to 15 residues. The CDR3 DNA sequence: TGTGCCAGCAGTTACTCGACAGGGTATAATTCACCCCTCCACTTT. Translated: CASSYSTGYNSPLHF.

The chain recombines TRBV19 with TRBJ2-7; perhaps TRBD2 as D (6 bases). Germline lookup yields CDR1 LNHDA and CDR2 SQIVND (reference sequence). This CDR3 comprises 13 residues. V lost 9 bases and J 4 bases, leaving 16 bases between the germline ends. The CDR3 bases are TGTGCCAGCAAAAATGTGGGGGGTTACGAGCAGTACTTC. Its protein is CASKNVGGYEQYF. Full variable domain (remainder filled in from reference TRBV19 and TRBJ2-7): DGGITQSPKYLFRKEGQNVTLSCEQNLNHDAMYWYRQDPGQGLRLIYYSQIVNDFQKGDIAEGYSVSREKKESFPLTVTSAQKNPTAFYLCASKNVGGYEQYFGPGTRLTVT.

The chain links TRBV29-1 to TRBJ2-7, with 9 bases identical to TRBD1. Germline CDR1 and CDR2: SQVTM and ANQGSEA. V trimming: 6 bases; J trimming: 9 bases; junction bases outside the gene matches: 12. This CDR3 is built from 13 residues. CDR3 amino acids: CSVQPGQGDGQYF. The DNA of the CDR3 is TGCAGCGTGCAACCGGGACAGGGCGATGGGCAGTACTTC.

V usage is TRBV12-3 or TRBV12-4 and J usage is TRBJ2-7; D remains ambiguous. CDR3 length: 13 amino acids. V was clipped by 3 bases and J by 3 bases, with 9 bases between them. CDR3 DNA sequence: TGTGCCAGCAGTTTCCAGCCAATCTACGAGCAGTACTTC. This gives the protein CASSFQPIYEQYF.

The chain links TRBV6-2 or TRBV6-3 to TRBJ2-1; 11 bases are shared with TRBD2. Per the germline V gene, CDR1 is MNHEY and CDR2 is SVGEGT. V gave up 6 bases and J gave up 0 bases; unmatched junction bases: 22. The CDR3 contains 22 residues. CDR3: CASSRDSLRTSGPGSSYNEQFF. CDR3 in DNA: TGTGCCAGCAGCCGGGACAGCCTACGGACTAGCGGGCCCGGGAGCTCCTACAATGAGCAGTTCTTC.

The rearrangement links TRBV27 to TRBJ2-2; a possible D gene is TRBD2 (6 bases). This CDR3 comprises 14 residues. V lost 4 bases and J 8 bases, leaving 14 bases between the germline ends. The germline CDR1 and CDR2 sequences are MNHEY and SMNVEV (reference sequence). The CDR3, as DNA: TGTGCCAGCAGTTCCCCGGGACTTTCGGGGGAGCTGTTTTTT. This translates into CASSSPGLSGELFF.

This rearrangement joins TRBV9 to TRBJ2-7; D is unresolved. The ends were cut back, 2 bases at V and 7 bases at J, with 13 bases in the middle. Germline loops: CDR1 SGDLS, CDR2 YYNGEE. There are 13 residues in the CDR3. The CDR3 reads CASSVLSMGEQYF. CDR3 coding DNA: TGTGCCAGCAGCGTCCTATCAATGGGGGAGCAGTACTTC.

The rearrangement uses TRBV19 and TRBJ2-2; D might be TRBD2 (5 bases). There are 15 residues in the CDR3. V gave up 5 bases and J gave up 2 bases, with 12 bases separating them. The germline V gene has CDR1 LNHDA and CDR2 SQIVND (reference sequence). CDR3 sequence reads: CASSWETKNTGELFF. CDR3 bases: TGTGCCAGTAGTTGGGAGACTAAAAACACCGGGGAGCTGTTTTTT.

The J gene is TRBJ1-2, the V gene TRBV6-2 or TRBV6-3; 8 bases are a match to TRBD1. Trimming removed 5 bases from V and 0 bases from J; junction bases left unmatched: 8. This CDR3 has 16 residues. Looked up from germline, CDR1 is MNHEY and CDR2 is SVGEGT. In DNA form, the CDR3 reads TGTGCCAGCAGTCCACCATTGGGACAGGCTAACTATGGCTACACCTTC. It translates to CASSPPLGQANYGYTF.

The table lists this clone with a count of one. An end of the junction does not agree with germline; a read error may underlie this. The chain employs TRBV6-1 and TRBJ2-7; TRBD1 matches at 7 bases. The CDR3 extends over 12 amino acids. Germline CDR1 is MNHNS and CDR2 is SASEGT. DNA of the CDR3: TGTGCCAGCAGTGACCCCCCCGGGACAGTAGACTTC. The encoded protein is CASSDPPGTVDF.

The V and J genes are TRBV28 and TRBJ1-1, with a possible D match to TRBD1 (6 bases). The CDR3 is made up of 13 amino acids. In germline, CDR1 is MDHEN, CDR2 SYDVKM. The V and J ends lost 8 bases and 8 bases respectively, with 18 bases between them. CDR3 in amino acids: CASGGAVGLEAFF. In DNA, the CDR3 is TGTGCCAGCGGGGGGGCCGTAGGATTGGAAGCTTTCTTT. Drawing the rest from reference TRBV28 and TRBJ1-1, the complete variable domain is DVKVTQSSRYLVKRTGEKVFLECVQDMDHENMFWYRQDPGLGLRLIYFSYDVKMKEKGDIPEGYSVSREKKERFSLILESASTNQTSMYLCASGGAVGLEAFFGQGTRLTVV.

In nucleotides, the CDR3 is TGTGCCAGCAGCTCGCTAGCGGGGGGGTTTGATGAGCAGTTCTTC. Its protein product is CASSSLAGGFDEQFF. The gene calls are TRBV7-3 and TRBJ2-1, with TRBD2 identical over 12 bases. From germline, CDR1 is SGHTA and CDR2 FQGTGA. The CDR3 covers 15 residues. The J segment lost 8 bases and the V segment lost 4 bases, leaving 6 bases of the junction unmatched.

The J gene is TRBJ1-5, the V gene TRBV28; 7 bases are shared with TRBD1. Germline V gene sequence: CDR1 MDHEN, CDR2 SYDVKM. The ends lost 2 bases at V and 4 bases at J; junction bases unmatched: 5. The CDR3 is made up of 15 amino acids. This CDR3 reads CASSLRGQSNQPQHF. DNA of the CDR3: TGTGCCAGCAGTTTACGGGGACAGAGTAATCAGCCCCAGCATTTT.

The gene calls are TRBV12-3 or TRBV12-4 and TRBJ1-2, with a possible D match to TRBD1 (6 bases). The length of the CDR3 is 13 residues. The germline V and J ends were trimmed by 7 bases and 2 bases, with 11 bases remaining between them. The CDR3 is CASTRDTNYGYTF. The CDR3 DNA reads TGTGCCAGCACCCGGGACACCAACTATGGCTACACCTTC.